The clone carrying this TCR beta chain was detected many times. The CDR3 totals 14 residues. V lost 5 bases to trimming and J lost 0 bases, with 11 bases between them. Germline V CDR1 and CDR2: DFQATT, SNEGSKA (reference sequence). Authors of the study amplified TCR beta CDR3 regions from RNA transcripts. A set of HTBI primers served as the primers for a first-round RT-PCR of the TCR CDR3. From the multiplex PCR reads, TCRdb called clonotypes with MiXCR, one entry per CDR3 protein. In the table there are fewer than 450,000 distinct CDR3 sequences, around 15% of which are singletons. The data stem from a study of T cells in Graves' hyperthyroidism and ophthalmopathy. The wider study: The authors collected peripheral blood at initial diagnosis, before any treatment.

What was sequenced was blood. J is TRBJ2-4 and V is TRBV20-1; D unclear. The sequence came from a woman aged 60-75 years with Graves' ophthalmopathy. Here the CDR3 DNA reads TGCAGTGCTCAATCTCTTCTAGCCAAAAACATTCAGTACTTC. It specifies CSAQSLLAKNIQYF.